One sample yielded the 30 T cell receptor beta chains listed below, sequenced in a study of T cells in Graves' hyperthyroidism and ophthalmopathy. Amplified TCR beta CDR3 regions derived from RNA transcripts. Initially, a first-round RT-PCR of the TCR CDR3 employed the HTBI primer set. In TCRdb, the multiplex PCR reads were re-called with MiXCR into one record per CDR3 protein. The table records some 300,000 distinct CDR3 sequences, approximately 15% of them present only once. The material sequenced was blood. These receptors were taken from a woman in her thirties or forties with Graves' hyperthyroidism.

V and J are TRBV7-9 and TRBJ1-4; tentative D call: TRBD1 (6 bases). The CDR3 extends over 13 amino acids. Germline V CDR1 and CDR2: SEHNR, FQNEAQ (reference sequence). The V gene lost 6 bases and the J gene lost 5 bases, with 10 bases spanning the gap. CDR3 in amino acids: CASSKGGNEKLFF. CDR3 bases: TGTGCCAGCAGTAAGGGGGGAAATGAAAAACTGTTTTTT.

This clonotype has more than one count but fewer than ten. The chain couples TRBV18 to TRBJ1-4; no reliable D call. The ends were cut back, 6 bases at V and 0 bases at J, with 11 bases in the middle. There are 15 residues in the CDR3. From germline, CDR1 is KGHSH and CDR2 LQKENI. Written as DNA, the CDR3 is TGTGCCAGCTCCAAAAAAGAATCAACTAATGAAAAACTGTTTTTT. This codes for CASSKKESTNEKLFF.

The CDR3 loop is CASSSYLYGQGSEKLFF. CDR3 coding DNA: TGTGCCAGCAGCTCTTACTTGTATGGACAGGGTAGTGAAAAACTGTTTTTT. The V and J genes are TRBV3-1 and TRBJ1-4; 8 bases are shared with TRBD1. CDR3 size: 17 residues. J lost 7 bases, V lost 5 bases, and 15 bases had no gene match. Germline loops: CDR1 LGHDT, CDR2 YNNKEL (reference sequence).

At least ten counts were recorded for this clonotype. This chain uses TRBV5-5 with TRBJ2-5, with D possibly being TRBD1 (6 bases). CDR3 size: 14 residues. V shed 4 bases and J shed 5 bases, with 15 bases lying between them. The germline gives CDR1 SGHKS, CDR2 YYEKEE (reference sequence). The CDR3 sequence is CASSRGHGKETQYF. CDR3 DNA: TGTGCCAGCAGCCGGGGACATGGGAAGGAGACCCAGTACTTC. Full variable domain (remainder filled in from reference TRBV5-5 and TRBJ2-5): DAGVTQSPTHLIKTRGQQVTLRCSPISGHKSVSWYQQVLGQGPQFIFQYYEKEERGRGNFPDRFSARQFPNYSSELNVNALLLGDSALYLCASSRGHGKETQYFGPGTRLLVL.

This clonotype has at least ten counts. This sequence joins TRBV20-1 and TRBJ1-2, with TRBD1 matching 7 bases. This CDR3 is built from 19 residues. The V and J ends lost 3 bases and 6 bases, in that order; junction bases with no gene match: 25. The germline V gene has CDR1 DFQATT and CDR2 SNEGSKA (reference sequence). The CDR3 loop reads CSARATPSKRQGTADGYTF. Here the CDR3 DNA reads TGCAGTGCTAGGGCTACCCCCTCAAAGCGACAGGGAACTGCGGATGGCTACACCTTC.

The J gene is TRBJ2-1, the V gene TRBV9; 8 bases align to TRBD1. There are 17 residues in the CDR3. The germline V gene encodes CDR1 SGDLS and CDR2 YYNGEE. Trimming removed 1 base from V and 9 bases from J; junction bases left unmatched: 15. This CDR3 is CASSVKPDRGRVGEQFF. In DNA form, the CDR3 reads TGTGCCAGCAGCGTAAAGCCAGACAGGGGAAGGGTCGGTGAGCAGTTCTTC.

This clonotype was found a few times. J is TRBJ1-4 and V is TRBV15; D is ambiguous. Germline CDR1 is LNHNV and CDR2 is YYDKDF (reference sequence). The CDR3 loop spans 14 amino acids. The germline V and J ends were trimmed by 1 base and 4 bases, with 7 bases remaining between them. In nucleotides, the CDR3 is TGTGCCACCAGCAGAGGGGCAAATAATGAAAAACTGTTTTTT. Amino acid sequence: CATSRGANNEKLFF.

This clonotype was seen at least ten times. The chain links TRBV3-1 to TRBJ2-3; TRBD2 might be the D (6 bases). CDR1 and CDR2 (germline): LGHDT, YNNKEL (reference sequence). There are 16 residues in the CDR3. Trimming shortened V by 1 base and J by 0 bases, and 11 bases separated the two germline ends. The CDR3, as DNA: TGTGCCAGCAGCCAAGCAATGGGAGGCAGCACAGATACGCAGTATTTT. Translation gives CASSQAMGGSTDTQYF.

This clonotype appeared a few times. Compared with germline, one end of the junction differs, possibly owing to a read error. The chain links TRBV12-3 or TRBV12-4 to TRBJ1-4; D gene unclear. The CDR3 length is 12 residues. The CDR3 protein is CVSRHSEEKLFF. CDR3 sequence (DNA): TGTGTCAGCAGACACAGTGAAGAAAAACTGTTTTTT.

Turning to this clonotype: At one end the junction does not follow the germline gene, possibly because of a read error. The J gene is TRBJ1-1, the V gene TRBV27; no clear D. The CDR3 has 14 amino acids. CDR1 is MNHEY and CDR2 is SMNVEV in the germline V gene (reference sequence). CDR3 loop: CPSSFREKNTDAFF. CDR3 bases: TGTCCCAGCAGTTTCCGGGAAAAAAACACTGACGCTTTCTTT.

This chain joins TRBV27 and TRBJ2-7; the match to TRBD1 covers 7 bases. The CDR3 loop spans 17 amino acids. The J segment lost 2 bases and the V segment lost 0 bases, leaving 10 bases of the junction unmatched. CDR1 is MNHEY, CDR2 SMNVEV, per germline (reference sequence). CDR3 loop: CASSLSLYRGIAYEQYF. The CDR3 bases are TGTGCCAGCAGTTTATCCCTCTACAGGGGTATAGCCTACGAGCAGTACTTC.

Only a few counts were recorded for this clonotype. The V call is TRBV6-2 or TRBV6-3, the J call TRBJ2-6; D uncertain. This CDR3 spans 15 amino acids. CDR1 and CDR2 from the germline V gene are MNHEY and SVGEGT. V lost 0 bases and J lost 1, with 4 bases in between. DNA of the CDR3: TGTGCCAGCAGTTACTCGTGGTCTGGGGCCAACGTCCTGACTTTC. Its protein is CASSYSWSGANVLTF.

For the CDR3, the DNA is TGCAGTGCCCACGACAGGGACCCTATGAACACTGAAGCTTTCTTT. Translation gives CSAHDRDPMNTEAFF. The chain carries TRBV20-1 and TRBJ1-1; 7 bases line up with TRBD1. Unmatched junction bases numbered 10, after V lost 6 bases and J lost 0 bases. The CDR3 spans 15 residues. Germline V gene sequence: CDR1 DFQATT, CDR2 SNEGSKA (reference sequence).

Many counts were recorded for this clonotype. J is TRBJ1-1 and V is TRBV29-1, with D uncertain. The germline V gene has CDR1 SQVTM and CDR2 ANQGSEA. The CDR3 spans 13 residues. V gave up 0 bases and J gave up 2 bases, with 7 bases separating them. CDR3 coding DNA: TGCAGCGTTGAAGAAAACCTTAACACTGAAGCTTTCTTT. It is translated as CSVEENLNTEAFF. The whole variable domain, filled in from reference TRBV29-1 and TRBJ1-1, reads SAVISQKPSRDICQRGTSLTIQCQVDSQVTMMFWYRQQPGQSLTLIATANQGSEATYESGFVIDKFPISRPNLTFSTLTVSNMSPEDSSIYLCSVEENLNTEAFFGQGTRLTVV.

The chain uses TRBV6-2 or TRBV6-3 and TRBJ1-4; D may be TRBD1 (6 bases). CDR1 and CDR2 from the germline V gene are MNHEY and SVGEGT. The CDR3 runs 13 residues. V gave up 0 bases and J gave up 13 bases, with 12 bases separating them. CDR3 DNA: TGTGCCAGCAGTTACTCGAAGGGGGGTTTACTGTTTTTT. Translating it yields CASSYSKGGLLFF.

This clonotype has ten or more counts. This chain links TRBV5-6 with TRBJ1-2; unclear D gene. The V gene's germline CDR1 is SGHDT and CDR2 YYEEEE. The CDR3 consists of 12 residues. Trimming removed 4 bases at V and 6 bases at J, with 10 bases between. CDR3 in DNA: TGTGCCAGCAGCCCGGCAGGAGATGGCTACACCTTC. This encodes CASSPAGDGYTF. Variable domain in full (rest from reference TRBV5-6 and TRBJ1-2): DAGVTQSPTHLIKTRGQQVTLRCSPKSGHDTVSWYQQALGQGPQFIFQYYEEEERQRGNFPDRFSGHQFPNYSSELNVNALLLGDSALYLCASSPAGDGYTFGSGTRLTVV.

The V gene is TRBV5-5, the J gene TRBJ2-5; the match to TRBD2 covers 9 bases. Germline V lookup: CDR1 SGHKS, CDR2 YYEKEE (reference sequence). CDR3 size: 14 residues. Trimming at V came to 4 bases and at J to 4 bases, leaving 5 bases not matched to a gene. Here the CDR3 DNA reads TGTGCCAGCAGCCCCTTAGCGGGAGTAGAGACCCAGTACTTC. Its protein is CASSPLAGVETQYF.

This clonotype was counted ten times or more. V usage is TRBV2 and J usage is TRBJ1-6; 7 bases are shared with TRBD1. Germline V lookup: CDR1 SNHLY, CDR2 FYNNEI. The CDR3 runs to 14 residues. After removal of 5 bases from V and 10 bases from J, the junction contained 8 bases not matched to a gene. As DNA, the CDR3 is TGTGCCAGCAGTCTGACAGGGCGAGACTCACCCCTCCACTTT. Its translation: CASSLTGRDSPLHF. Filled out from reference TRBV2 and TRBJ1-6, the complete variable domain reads EPEVTQTPSHQVTQMGQEVILRCVPISNHLYFYWYRQILGQKVEFLVSFYNNEISEKSEIFDDQFSVERPDGSNFTLKIRSTKLEDSAMYFCASSLTGRDSPLHFGNGTRLTVT.

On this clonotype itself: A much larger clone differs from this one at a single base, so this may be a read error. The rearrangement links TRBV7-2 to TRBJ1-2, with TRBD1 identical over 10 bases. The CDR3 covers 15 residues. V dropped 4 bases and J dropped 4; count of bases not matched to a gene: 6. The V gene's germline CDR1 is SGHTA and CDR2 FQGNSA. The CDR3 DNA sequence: TGTGCCAGCAGCTACGGACAGGGGGTGGTCTATGGCTACACCTTC. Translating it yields CASSYGQGVVYGYTF.

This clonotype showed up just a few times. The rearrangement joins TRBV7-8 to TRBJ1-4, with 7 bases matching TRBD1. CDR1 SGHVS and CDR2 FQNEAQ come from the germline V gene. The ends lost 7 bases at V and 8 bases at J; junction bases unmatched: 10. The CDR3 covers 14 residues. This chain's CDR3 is CASKLRGRGEKLFF. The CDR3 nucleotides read TGTGCCAGCAAGCTTAGGGGGCGTGGAGAAAAACTGTTTTTT.

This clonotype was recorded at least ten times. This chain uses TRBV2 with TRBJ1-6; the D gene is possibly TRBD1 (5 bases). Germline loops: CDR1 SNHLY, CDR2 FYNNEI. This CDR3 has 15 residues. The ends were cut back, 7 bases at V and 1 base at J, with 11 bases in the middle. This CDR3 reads CASIDGGSYNSPLHF. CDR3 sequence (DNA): TGTGCCAGCATAGACGGGGGGTCCTATAATTCACCCCTCCACTTT.

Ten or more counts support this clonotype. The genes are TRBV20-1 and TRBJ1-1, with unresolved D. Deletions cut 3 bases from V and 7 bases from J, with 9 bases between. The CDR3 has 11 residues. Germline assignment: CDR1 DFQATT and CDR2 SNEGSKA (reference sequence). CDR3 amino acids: CSARAEIEAFF. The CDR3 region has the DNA TGCAGTGCTAGGGCAGAGATTGAAGCTTTCTTT.

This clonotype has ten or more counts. CDR3 DNA sequence: TGCAGTGCTAGATCCTCCGCCTACGAGCAGTACTTC. Its translation is CSARSSAYEQYF. The chain uses TRBV20-1 and TRBJ2-7, with D unresolved. Trimming stripped 2 bases from V and 2 bases from J, with 7 bases between. The CDR3 sequence is 12 residues long. Germline V CDR1 and CDR2: DFQATT, SNEGSKA (reference sequence).

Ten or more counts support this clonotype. The CDR3 DNA follows: TGTGCCAGCAGTTTGGACACTAACTATGGCTACACCTTC. Its protein product is CASSLDTNYGYTF. This chain connects TRBV12-3 or TRBV12-4 to TRBJ1-2; D is possibly TRBD1 (5 bases). V lost 3 bases and J 0 bases, leaving 5 bases between the germline ends. This CDR3 is built from 13 residues.

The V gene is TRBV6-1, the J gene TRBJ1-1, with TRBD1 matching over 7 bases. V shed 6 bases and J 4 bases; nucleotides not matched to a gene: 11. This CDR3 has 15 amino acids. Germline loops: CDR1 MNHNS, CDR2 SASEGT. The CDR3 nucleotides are TGTGCCAGCAGCAAGGCAGGGGGAAGGGGCACTGAAGCTTTCTTT. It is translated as CASSKAGGRGTEAFF.

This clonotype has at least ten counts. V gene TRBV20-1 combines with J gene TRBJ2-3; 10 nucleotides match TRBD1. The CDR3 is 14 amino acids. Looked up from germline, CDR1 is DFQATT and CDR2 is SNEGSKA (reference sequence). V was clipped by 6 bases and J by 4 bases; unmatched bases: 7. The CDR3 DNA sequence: TGCAGTGCCGCGACAGGGGGCGAGGCAGATACGCAGTATTTT. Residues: CSAATGGEADTQYF.

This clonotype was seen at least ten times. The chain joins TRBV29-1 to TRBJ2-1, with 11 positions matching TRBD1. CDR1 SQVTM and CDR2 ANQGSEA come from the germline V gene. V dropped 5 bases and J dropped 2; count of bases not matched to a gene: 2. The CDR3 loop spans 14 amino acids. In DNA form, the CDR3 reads TGCAGCGTTCGGGACAGGGGGGCCTACAATGAGCAGTTCTTC. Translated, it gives CSVRDRGAYNEQFF.

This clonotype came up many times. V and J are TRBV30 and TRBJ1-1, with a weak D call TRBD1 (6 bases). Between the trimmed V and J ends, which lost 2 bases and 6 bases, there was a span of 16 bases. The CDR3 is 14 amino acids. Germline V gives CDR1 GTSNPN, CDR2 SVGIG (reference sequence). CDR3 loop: CAWSPGQRGAEAFF. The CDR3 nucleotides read TGTGCCTGGAGTCCCGGACAGAGAGGAGCTGAAGCTTTCTTT. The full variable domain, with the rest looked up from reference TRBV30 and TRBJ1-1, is SQTIHQWPATLVQPVGSPLSLECTVEGTSNPNLYWYRQAAGRGLQLLFYSVGIGQISSEVPQNLSASRPQDRQFILSSKKLLLSDSGFYLCAWSPGQRGAEAFFGQGTRLTVV.

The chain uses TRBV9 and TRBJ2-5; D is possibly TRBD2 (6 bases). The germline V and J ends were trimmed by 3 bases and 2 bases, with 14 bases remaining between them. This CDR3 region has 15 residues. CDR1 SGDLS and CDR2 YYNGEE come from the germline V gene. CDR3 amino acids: CASSARSGYQETQYF. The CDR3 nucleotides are TGTGCCAGCAGCGCCCGGAGCGGGTATCAAGAGACCCAGTACTTC.

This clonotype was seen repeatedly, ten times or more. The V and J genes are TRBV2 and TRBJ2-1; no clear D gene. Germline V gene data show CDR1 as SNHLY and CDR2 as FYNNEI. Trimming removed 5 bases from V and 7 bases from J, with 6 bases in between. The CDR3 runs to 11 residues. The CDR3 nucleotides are TGTGCCAGCAGTAGGCGGAATGAGCAGTTCTTC. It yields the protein CASSRRNEQFF.